This T cell receptor (beta chain) comes out of a study of radiotherapy plus CTLA-4 blockade in lung cancer. Those patients who had chemo-refractory metastatic non-small-cell lung cancer were given focal radiation along with CTLA-4 blockade through ipilimumab. This clone was found many times. Sequencing used immunoSEQ multiplex PCR; TCRdb keeps in-frame clones, though not all of them. The table shows about 49,000 clones, with approximately 76% occurring only once. The CDR3 is 16 amino acids. Deletions cut 1 base from V and 2 bases from J, with 13 bases between. Germline CDR1 and CDR2: SGHDT and YYEEEE.

This chain uses TRBV5-6 with TRBJ1-3; D is perhaps TRBD1 (6 bases). The specimen comprised peripheral blood, sampled from a patient treated with radiotherapy plus ipilimumab. This receptor was obtained from a human donor with non-small cell lung cancer who had stable disease on radiotherapy plus ipilimumab. DNA for the CDR3: TGTGCCAGCAGCTTGCGGTACAGGGTTGCTGGAAACACCATATATTTT. Protein product: CASSLRYRVAGNTIYF.